Listed below are T cell receptor beta chains from one sample, sequenced in a study of blood T cell repertoires in COVID-19. Profiled with immunoSEQ multiplex PCR; TCRdb holds only in-frame clones, not every one. Of 200,000 to 250,000 clones listed, nearly 90% were seen once; the top ten hold roughly 15%. The sequenced sample was PBMCs or T cells enriched from blood (not recorded which). Receptors originate from a young man who had been exposed to COVID-19. The CDR3 runs from the conserved cysteine through the conserved F or W. The order of the fields is D gene, V gene, J gene, clone size, CDR3 protein, CDR3 DNA. A D gene is named only where the DNA matches it firmly. Not all rows give a size; the values are once, few, many and, for expanded clones, a class.

-,TRBV7-9,TRBJ1-1,-,CASNHFNTEAFF,TGTGCCAGCAATCACTTCAACACTGAAGCTTTCTTT
-,TRBV7-2,TRBJ1-2,once,CASSPRSRSHGYTF,TGTGCCAGCAGCCCCCGTTCACGGTCGCATGGCTACACCTTC
-,TRBV6-1,TRBJ2-3,-,CASSEWSRPDTQYF,TGTGCCAGCAGTGAATGGTCTAGACCAGATACGCAGTATTTT
TRBD2,TRBV11-2,TRBJ2-5,-,CASSSRLAGGPRQETQYF,TGTGCCAGCAGCTCTAGACTAGCGGGGGGGCCTAGACAAGAGACCCAGTACTTC
-,TRBV9,TRBJ1-2,-,CASSVESRDAGYTF,TGTGCCAGCAGCGTAGAATCCCGGGATGCTGGCTACACCTTC
TRBD1,TRBV19,TRBJ1-4,-,CASSHYRGLEKLFF,TGTGCCAGTAGCCATTACAGGGGACTTGAAAAACTGTTTTTT
TRBD1,TRBV6-2/TRBV6-3,TRBJ1-2,-,CASSNNRGRLGYTF,TGTGCCAGCAGTAATAACAGGGGGCGCCTTGGCTACACCTTC
-,TRBV6-5,TRBJ2-1,-,CASSSRGIEQFF,TGTGCCAGCAGTTCGCGAGGGATTGAGCAGTTCTTC
-,TRBV25-1,TRBJ1-1,-,CASSPGHLMNTEAFF,TGTGCCAGCAGCCCGGGACATCTCATGAACACTGAAGCTTTCTTT
TRBD1,TRBV7-2,TRBJ2-2,-,CASSLAFGTGNTGELFF,TGTGCCAGCAGCTTAGCGTTTGGGACAGGGAACACCGGGGAGCTGTTTTTT
TRBD1,TRBV5-1,TRBJ2-2,-,CASSDRTGSDTGELFF,TGCGCCAGCAGCGACCGGACAGGGTCGGACACCGGGGAGCTGTTTTTT
-,TRBV4-1,TRBJ1-6,-,CASSQVRENSPLHF,TGCGCCAGCAGCCAAGTCCGAGAGAACTCACCCCTCCACTTT
-,TRBV7-9,TRBJ1-1,medium-sized,CASSLEQLNTEAFF,TGTGCCAGCAGCTTAGAACAGCTCAACACTGAAGCTTTCTTT
-,TRBV7-2,TRBJ2-3,-,CASSFTGQPTDTQYF,TGTGCCAGCAGCTTTACCGGACAGCCCACAGATACGCAGTATTTT
-,TRBV19,TRBJ1-2,-,CASSQPRTDRYGYTF,TGTGCCAGTAGTCAACCGCGGACAGATCGCTATGGCTACACCTTC
-,TRBV15,TRBJ2-3,-,CATSSWGETDTQYF,TGTGCCACCAGCTCTTGGGGGGAAACAGATACGCAGTATTTT
-,TRBV29-1,TRBJ1-6,-,CSVLESSYNSPLHF,TGCAGCGTTCTTGAGAGCTCCTATAATTCACCCCTCCACTTT
TRBD2,TRBV2,TRBJ2-1,-,CASSLRGGASYNEQFF,TGTGCCAGCAGCCTGCGGGGGGGCGCGTCCTACAATGAGCAGTTCTTC
-,TRBV18,TRBJ1-1,-,CASSPSTGATEAFF,TGTGCCAGCTCACCAAGCACTGGGGCCACTGAAGCTTTCTTT
TRBD1,TRBV5-4,TRBJ2-5,once,CASSVRQGGETQYF,TGTGCCAGCAGCGTCCGACAGGGCGGGGAGACCCAGTACTTC
-,TRBV30,TRBJ1-2,-,CAWSVPWGNRDHGYTF,TGTGCCTGGAGTGTACCGTGGGGGAACAGGGACCATGGCTACACCTTC
-,TRBV19,TRBJ1-5,-,CASSALNQPQHF,TGTGCCAGTAGTGCCCTAAATCAGCCCCAGCATTTT
-,TRBV7-2,TRBJ1-3,-,CASSLDRRGGNTIYF,TGTGCCAGCAGCTTAGATAGGAGGGGAGGAAACACCATATATTTT
-,TRBV18,TRBJ1-5,-,CASSEGVNQPQHF,TGTGCCAGCTCCGAGGGGGTGAATCAGCCCCAGCATTTT
-,TRBV6-5,TRBJ1-1,few,CASRTGNTEAFF,TGTGCCAGCAGAACAGGGAACACTGAAGCTTTCTTT
-,TRBV9,TRBJ2-1,-,CASRARRAVGNEQFF,TGTGCCAGCAGAGCTAGGAGGGCAGTAGGCAATGAGCAGTTCTTC
-,TRBV3-1/TRBV3-2,TRBJ2-6,-,CASSQDFSGANVLTF,TGTGCCAGCAGCCAAGACTTTTCTGGGGCCAACGTCCTGACTTTC
-,TRBV5-4,TRBJ2-1,-,CASSLLTGPYNEQFF,TGTGCCAGCAGCTTGCTAACCGGTCCTTACAATGAGCAGTTCTTC
TRBD1,TRBV30,TRBJ2-5,-,CAWSPGTGETQYF,TGTGCCTGGAGTCCCGGGACAGGGGAGACCCAGTACTTC
TRBD1,TRBV10-1,TRBJ2-7,-,CASSDRTGSSYEQYF,TGCGCCAGCAGTGACAGGACAGGGTCATCCTACGAGCAGTACTTC
-,TRBV3-1/TRBV3-2,TRBJ1-1,-,CASSQRRGTEAFF,TGTGCCAGCAGCCAACGAAGGGGGACTGAAGCTTTCTTT
TRBD2,TRBV27,TRBJ2-1,-,CASSTRLAGGFNEQFF,TGTGCCAGCAGTACCCGACTAGCGGGGGGCTTCAATGAGCAGTTCTTC
-,TRBV6-1,TRBJ1-5,-,CASSDLGASNQPQHF,TGTGCCAGCAGTGATTTAGGGGCCAGCAATCAGCCCCAGCATTTT